The rows below give T cell receptor beta chains drawn from one sample of a study of blood T cell repertoires in COVID-19. This table comes from immunoSEQ multiplex PCR, and its TCRdb copy is limited to in-frame clones, with some not included. In the table there are fewer than 350,000 clones, approximately 86% of which are singletons. The sample consisted of peripheral blood. Every receptor here comes from a woman in her forties or fifties with active or convalescent COVID-19. CDR3s leave out the opening cysteine and the closing phenylalanine or tryptophan. The order of the fields is CDR3 protein, J gene, V gene.

ASSLGPGSSGNTIY TRBJ1-3 TRBV11-2
ASSLRGGSTDTQY TRBJ2-3 TRBV28
ASSPGTSGALNEQF TRBJ2-1 TRBV7-3
ASAGTGPQGQY TRBJ2-7 TRBV19
ASSPRSGGETQY TRBJ2-5 TRBV7-3
ASSRGLAVGGEQF TRBJ2-1 TRBV14
ASAGTGFTEAF TRBJ1-1 TRBV27
ASSFTSGPYEQY TRBJ2-7 TRBV7-9
ASSPYDGGRNYGYT TRBJ1-2 TRBV4-1
ASSSGDSRGEKLF TRBJ1-4 TRBV5-1
ASIRAGGRNRQF TRBJ2-1 TRBV13
ASRPPGQNTEAF TRBJ1-1 TRBV28
SEGQRLGTQY TRBJ2-3 TRBV29-1
SVDLLRGHGYT TRBJ1-2 TRBV29-1
ASSKPHGTGGRQPQH TRBJ1-5 TRBV7-7
ASSLMAGASYNEQF TRBJ2-1 TRBV7-3
ASSQDYGSGIGGNIQY TRBJ2-4 TRBV3-1/TRBV3-2
ASSLPRRDRIISNQPQH TRBJ1-5 TRBV28
ASSQEGLASYNEQF TRBJ2-1 TRBV4-1
ASSLPSDGLAKNIQY TRBJ2-4 TRBV6-6
ASSPLGGGAYGYT TRBJ1-2 TRBV11-2
ASSHTGGKTEAF TRBJ1-1 TRBV4-1
ASESGVSTDTQY TRBJ2-3 TRBV2
ASSSHSASAETQY TRBJ2-5 TRBV5-1
ASSSTGGPNEKLF TRBJ1-4 TRBV6-5